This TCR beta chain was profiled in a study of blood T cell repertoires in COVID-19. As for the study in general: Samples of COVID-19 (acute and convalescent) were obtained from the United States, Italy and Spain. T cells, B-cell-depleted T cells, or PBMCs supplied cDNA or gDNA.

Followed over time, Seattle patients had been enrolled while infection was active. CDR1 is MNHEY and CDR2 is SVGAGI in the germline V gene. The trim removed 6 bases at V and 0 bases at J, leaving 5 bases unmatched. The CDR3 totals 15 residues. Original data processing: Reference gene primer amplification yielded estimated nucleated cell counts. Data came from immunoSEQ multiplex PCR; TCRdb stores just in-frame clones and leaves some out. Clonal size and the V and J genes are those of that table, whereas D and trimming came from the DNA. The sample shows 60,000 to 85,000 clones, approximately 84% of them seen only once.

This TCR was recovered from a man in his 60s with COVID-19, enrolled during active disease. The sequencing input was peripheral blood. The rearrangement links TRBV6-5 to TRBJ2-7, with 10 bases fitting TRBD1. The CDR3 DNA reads TGTGCCAGCAGGTTGGACAGGGGGACCTCCTACGAGCAGTACTTC. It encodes CASRLDRGTSYEQYF.